This TCR beta chain appears in the sequencing data of a study of blood T cell repertoires in COVID-19. The overall study: The origin of the acute and convalescent COVID-19 samples was the United States, Italy and Spain. Nucleic acid was either cDNA or gDNA, and it came from T cells, B-cell-depleted T cells, or PBMCs.

CDR3 size: 13 residues. V lost 2 bases and J 2 bases, leaving 5 bases between the germline ends. The germline CDR1 and CDR2 sequences are KGHSH and LQKENI. The authors' processing: Amplification with reference gene primers provided the estimates of nucleated cell counts. The data were produced by immunoSEQ multiplex PCR, yet TCRdb's version contains in-frame clones alone and is incomplete. V and J calls and clone size follow that table, whereas D and trimming were derived from the DNA. In the table there are around 250,000 clones, roughly 84% of which are singletons. The rearrangement uses TRBV18 and TRBJ2-3; no reliable D call. Sequencing used peripheral blood. This receptor was obtained from a woman in her thirties or forties who had recovered from COVID-19. The CDR3 region has the DNA TGTGCCAGCTCACCATTGGCCACAGATACGCAGTATTTT. Amino acid sequence: CASSPLATDTQYF.